The clone carrying this TCR beta chain was observed at least ten times. The target antigen is unknown. Hyperthyroidism was classified as stable if no ophthalmopathy occurred within 18 months of follow-up. The authors enrolled newly diagnosed hyperthyroidism patients aged 18 to 65 with under 2 months' duration. This sample is drawn from a study of Graves' ophthalmopathy and Graves' hyperthyroidism. Broader study findings: Ophthalmopathy progression was predicted by the model at 70.59% sensitivity and approximately 72% specificity.

Amplified material comprised TCR beta CDR3 regions derived from RNA transcripts. RT-PCR with HTBI primers came first, then second-round multiplex PCR. TCRdb used MiXCR to reprocess the multiplex PCR reads, holding one entry per CDR3 protein. Found here are roughly 350,000 distinct CDR3 sequences, about a sixth of them singletons; the top ten hold 2.4%. V lost 8 bases and J 5 bases, leaving 15 bases between the germline ends. The length of the CDR3 is 13 residues. Germline CDR1 reads DFQATT; CDR2 reads SNEGSKA (reference sequence). The clonotype comes from an adult woman with stable Graves' hyperthyroidism. Sequenced input: peripheral blood. The chain has TRBV20-1 and TRBJ2-2, with TRBD2 as a possible D gene (6 bases). The CDR3 protein is CSLWTTQTGELFF. The DNA for the CDR3 is TGCAGTCTATGGACTACCCAAACCGGGGAGCTGTTTTTT.